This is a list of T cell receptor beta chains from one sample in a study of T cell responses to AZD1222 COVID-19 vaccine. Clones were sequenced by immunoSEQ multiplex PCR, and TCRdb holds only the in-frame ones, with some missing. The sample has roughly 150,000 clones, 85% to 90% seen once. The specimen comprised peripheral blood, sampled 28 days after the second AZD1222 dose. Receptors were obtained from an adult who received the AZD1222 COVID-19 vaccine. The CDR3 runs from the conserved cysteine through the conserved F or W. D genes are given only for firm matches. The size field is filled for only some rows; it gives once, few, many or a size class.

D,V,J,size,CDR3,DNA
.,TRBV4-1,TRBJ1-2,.,CASSQGGRYTF,TGCGCCAGCAGCCAAGGGGGGCGTTACACCTTC
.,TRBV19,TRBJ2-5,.,CASSIGGTIYQETQYF,TGTGCCAGTAGTATAGGGGGAACGATTTACCAAGAGACCCAGTACTTC
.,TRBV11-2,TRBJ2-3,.,CASSLSRYTDTQYF,TGTGCCAGCAGCCTTAGCAGATACACAGATACGCAGTATTTT
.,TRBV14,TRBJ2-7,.,CASSPLGGPYEQYF,TGTGCCAGCAGCCCCCTAGGTGGGCCCTACGAGCAGTACTTC
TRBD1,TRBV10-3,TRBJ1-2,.,CAISAAGDSYGYTF,TGTGCCATCAGTGCCGCAGGGGACAGCTATGGCTACACCTTC
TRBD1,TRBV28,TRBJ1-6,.,CASSYRGNSPLHF,TGTGCCAGCAGTTACAGGGGAAATTCACCCCTCCACTTT
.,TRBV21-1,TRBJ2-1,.,CASSKPGTSSYNEQFF,TGTGCCAGCAGCAAACCGGGGACAAGCTCCTACAATGAGCAGTTCTTC
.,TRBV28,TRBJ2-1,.,CASSLPGVAVYNEQFF,TGTGCCAGCAGTTTACCCGGGGTAGCGGTTTACAATGAGCAGTTCTTC
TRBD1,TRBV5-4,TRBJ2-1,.,CASSPGGTGVNEQFF,TGTGCCAGCAGCCCGGGGGGGACAGGGGTCAATGAGCAGTTCTTC
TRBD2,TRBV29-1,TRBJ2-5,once,CSVEGWEGETQYF,TGCAGCGTTGAAGGTTGGGAGGGGGAGACCCAGTACTTC
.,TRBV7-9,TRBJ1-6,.,CASSSPGTSNSPLHF,TGTGCCAGCAGCTCGCCCGGGACTTCCAATTCACCCCTCCACTTT
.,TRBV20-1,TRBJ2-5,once,CSASALRNPQETQYF,TGCAGTGCTAGTGCCCTGCGAAACCCCCAAGAGACCCAGTACTTC
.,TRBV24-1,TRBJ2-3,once,CATSDIVSPTDTQYF,TGTGCCACCAGTGATATTGTTTCTCCAACAGATACGCAGTATTTT
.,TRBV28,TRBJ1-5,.,CASSWRPDGPQHF,TGTGCCAGCAGTTGGCGGCCCGATGGCCCCCAGCATTTT
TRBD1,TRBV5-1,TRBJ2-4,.,CASSRRDRENIQYF,TGCGCCAGCAGCCGAAGGGACAGGGAGAACATTCAGTACTTC
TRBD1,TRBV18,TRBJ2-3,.,CASSPGTVRADTQYF,TGTGCCAGCTCACCGGGGACAGTCCGGGCAGATACGCAGTATTTT
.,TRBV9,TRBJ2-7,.,CASSAGTKQYF,TGTGCCAGCAGCGCCGGGACAAAGCAGTACTTC
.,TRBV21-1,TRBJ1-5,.,CASSLRDRINQPQHF,TGTGCCAGCAGCCTAAGGGACCGGATAAATCAGCCCCAGCATTTT
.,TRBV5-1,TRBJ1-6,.,CASSLGQVYSPLHF,TGCGCCAGCAGCTTGGGACAGGTCTATTCACCCCTCCACTTT
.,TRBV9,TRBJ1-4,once,CASSEGIGKLFF,TGTGCCAGCAGCGAGGGGATCGGAAAACTGTTTTTT
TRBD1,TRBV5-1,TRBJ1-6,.,CASSLLTGAHSPLHF,TGCGCCAGCAGCTTGCTGACAGGGGCTCATTCACCCCTCCACTTT
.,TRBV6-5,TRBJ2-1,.,CASSYPSRGTGVRQFF,TGTGCCAGCAGTTACCCCTCGAGGGGTACGGGAGTACGTCAGTTCTTC
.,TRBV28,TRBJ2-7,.,CASSLQGYIYEQYF,TGTGCCAGCAGTTTACAAGGGTACATCTACGAGCAGTACTTC
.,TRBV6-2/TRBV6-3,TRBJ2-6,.,CASSYRAGANVLTF,TGTGCCAGCAGTTACCGTGCAGGGGCCAACGTCCTGACTTTC
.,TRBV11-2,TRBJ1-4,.,CASSLGDGKLFF,TGTGCCAGCAGCTTAGGGGATGGAAAACTGTTTTTT
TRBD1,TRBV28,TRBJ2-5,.,CASSLVQGRETQYF,TGTGCCAGCAGTTTAGTACAGGGGAGAGAGACCCAGTACTTC
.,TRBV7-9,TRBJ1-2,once,CASSLGAANYGYTF,TGTGCCAGCAGCTTAGGGGCGGCTAACTATGGCTACACCTTC
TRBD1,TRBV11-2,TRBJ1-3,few,CASSLQGSAGNTIYF,TGTGCCAGCAGTTTACAGGGGAGCGCTGGAAACACCATATATTTT
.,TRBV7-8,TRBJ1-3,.,CASSLEGSTGNTIYF,TGTGCCAGCAGCTTAGAGGGCTCGACTGGAAACACCATATATTTT
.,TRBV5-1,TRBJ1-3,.,CASSGTGTTGNTIYF,TGCGCCAGCAGCGGCACAGGGACCACTGGAAACACCATATATTTT
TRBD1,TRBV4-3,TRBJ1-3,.,CASSRVGTGSGNTIYF,TGCGCCAGCAGCCGTGTGGGGACAGGGTCTGGAAACACCATATATTTT
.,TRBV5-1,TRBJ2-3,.,CASKAGAASTDTQYF,TGCGCCAGCAAAGCCGGGGCCGCTAGCACAGATACGCAGTATTTT
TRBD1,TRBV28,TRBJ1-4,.,CASSLSQGANEKLFF,TGTGCCAGCAGTTTATCGCAGGGGGCTAATGAAAAACTGTTTTTT
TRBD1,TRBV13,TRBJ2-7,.,CASSPGTGYEQYF,TGTGCCAGCAGCCCAGGGACAGGCTACGAGCAGTACTTC
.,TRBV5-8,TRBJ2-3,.,CASSPVGVRSTDTQYF,TGTGCCAGCAGTCCGGTGGGTGTACGGAGCACAGATACGCAGTATTTT
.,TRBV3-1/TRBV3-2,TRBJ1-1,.,CASSQLQGQTFF,TGTGCCAGCAGCCAACTACAGGGCCAAACTTTCTTT
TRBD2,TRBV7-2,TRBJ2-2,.,CASSQPRTSGTNWAGELFF,TGTGCCAGCAGCCAACCGAGGACTAGCGGGACGAATTGGGCCGGGGAGCTGTTTTTT
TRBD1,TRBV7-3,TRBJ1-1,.,CASSFGTEKAFF,TGTGCCAGCAGCTTCGGGACAGAGAAAGCTTTCTTT
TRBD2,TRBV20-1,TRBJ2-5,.,CSASPLAGVVTQYF,TGCAGTGCTAGTCCACTAGCGGGGGTTGTGACCCAGTACTTC
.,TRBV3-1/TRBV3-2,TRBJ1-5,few,CASSPTLGSQPQHF,TGTGCCAGCAGCCCGACTCTGGGATCCCAGCCCCAGCATTTT
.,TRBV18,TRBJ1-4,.,CASSPGTSAEKLFF,TGTGCCAGCTCACCCGGGACTTCGGCTGAAAAACTGTTTTTT
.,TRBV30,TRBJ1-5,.,CAWSPTGVQPQHF,TGTGCCTGGAGCCCCACGGGGGTTCAGCCCCAGCATTTT